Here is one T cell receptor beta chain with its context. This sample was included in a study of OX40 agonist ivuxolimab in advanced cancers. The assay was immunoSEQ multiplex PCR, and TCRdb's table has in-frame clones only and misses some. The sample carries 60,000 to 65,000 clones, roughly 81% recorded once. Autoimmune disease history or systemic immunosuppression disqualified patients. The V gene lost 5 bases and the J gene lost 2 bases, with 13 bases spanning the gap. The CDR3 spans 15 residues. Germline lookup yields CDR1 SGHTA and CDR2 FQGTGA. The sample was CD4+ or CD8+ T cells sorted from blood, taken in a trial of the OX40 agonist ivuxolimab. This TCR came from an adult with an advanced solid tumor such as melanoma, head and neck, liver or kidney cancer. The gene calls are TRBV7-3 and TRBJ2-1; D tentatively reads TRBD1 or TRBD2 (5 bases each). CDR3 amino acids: CASSVSMGAYNEQFF. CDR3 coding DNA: TGTGCCAGCAGCGTTTCCATGGGGGCCTACAATGAGCAGTTCTTC. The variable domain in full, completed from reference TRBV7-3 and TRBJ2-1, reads GAGVSQTPSNKVTEKGKYVELRCDPISGHTALYWYRQSLGQGPEFLIYFQGTGAADDSGLPNDRFFAVRPEGSVSTLKIQRTERGDSAVYLCASSVSMGAYNEQFFGPGTRLTVL.